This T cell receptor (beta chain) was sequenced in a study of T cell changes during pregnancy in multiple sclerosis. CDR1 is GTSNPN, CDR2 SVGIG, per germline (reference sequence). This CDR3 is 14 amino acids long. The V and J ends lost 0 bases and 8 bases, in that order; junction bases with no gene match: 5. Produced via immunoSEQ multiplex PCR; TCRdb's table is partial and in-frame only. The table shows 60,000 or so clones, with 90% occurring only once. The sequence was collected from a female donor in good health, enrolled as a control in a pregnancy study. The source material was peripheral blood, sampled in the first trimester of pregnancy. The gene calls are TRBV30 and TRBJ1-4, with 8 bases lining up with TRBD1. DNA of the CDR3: TGTGCCTGGAGTGTAAACAGGGGGTCGGAAAAACTGTTTTTT. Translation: CAWSVNRGSEKLFF.